The 23 T cell receptor beta chains in this list originate from one sample, sequenced in a study of neurological immune-mediated disorders. Each CDR3 protein is one row after TCRdb ran MiXCR on the 5' RACE reads. The sample includes under 130,000 distinct CDR3 sequences, 10% to 12% of them seen just once. Time point denoted: longitudinal time-point 3. Sequences were obtained from PBMCs. The receptors stem from a female donor with HTLV-1-associated myelopathy (HAM/TSP).

Ten or more counts support this clonotype. CDR3 in amino acids: CASSASGESVYEQFF. The CDR3 DNA is TGCGCCAGCAGCGCTAGCGGGGAGTCTGTGTATGAGCAGTTCTTC. The chain recombines TRBV5-1 with TRBJ2-1, with 9 bases aligning to TRBD2. The CDR3 spans 15 residues. Germline values: CDR1 SGHRS, CDR2 YFSETQ. The V segment lost 4 bases and the J segment 8 bases; nucleotides outside the gene matches: 10.

This clonotype appeared many times. The rearrangement uses TRBV11-1 and TRBJ2-2, with D unclear. V dropped 6 bases and J dropped 1 base, with 12 bases sitting between them. This CDR3 is built from 15 residues. Per the germline V gene, CDR1 is SGHAT and CDR2 is FQDESV (reference sequence). The CDR3 protein is CASRVGPENTGELFF. CDR3 DNA: TGTGCCAGCAGAGTTGGGCCGGAGAACACCGGGGAGCTGTTTTTT.

In its sample, this clonotype was seen a few times. This rearrangement joins TRBV10-3 to TRBJ1-3; D gene ambiguous. Germline CDR1 ENHRY, CDR2 SYGVKD. Deletions cut 3 bases from V and 0 bases from J, with 3 bases between. CDR3 size: 13 residues. The CDR3: CAISDSSGNTIYF. The CDR3 DNA reads TGTGCCATCAGTGACAGCTCTGGAAACACCATATATTTT.

About this clonotype: This may stem from a read error, because a much larger clone lies one nucleotide away. This chain connects TRBV25-1 to TRBJ2-2; TRBD2 is a possible D gene (5 bases). This CDR3 is 17 amino acids long. Per the germline V gene, CDR1 is MGHDK and CDR2 is SYGVNS. Trimming took 5 bases from V and 4 from J, leaving 20 bases between them. The chain's CDR3 is CASSSLLREGGTGELFF. Here the CDR3 DNA reads TGTGCCAGCAGTTCTCTCCTTCGAGAGGGCGGCACCGGGGAGCTGTTTTTT.

This clonotype was counted ten times or more. The J gene is TRBJ2-7, the V gene TRBV7-9; D tentatively reads TRBD1 or TRBD2 (6 bases each). The CDR3 is made up of 16 amino acids. In germline, CDR1 is SEHNR, CDR2 FQNEAQ (reference sequence). Between the trimmed V and J ends, which lost 5 bases and 2 bases, there was a span of 19 bases. CDR3 in DNA: TGTGCCAGCAGCCCCGGGTGGAGGGGGTCTACCTACGAGCAGTACTTC. This codes for CASSPGWRGSTYEQYF.

This clonotype has more than one count but fewer than ten. The CDR3 DNA sequence: TGCGCCAGCAGCTTGGCGGCAGGGGCAGATACGCAGTATTTT. Translating gives CASSLAAGADTQYF. The chain couples TRBV5-1 to TRBJ2-3, with D tentatively TRBD1 (6 bases). Looked up from germline, CDR1 is SGHRS and CDR2 is YFSETQ. The CDR3 has 14 amino acids. Trimming stripped 0 bases from V and 4 bases from J, with 9 bases between.

This clonotype was recorded many times. V and J are TRBV4-2 and TRBJ1-1, with 10 positions matching TRBD1. CDR3 length: 15 amino acids. The germline gives CDR1 LGHNA, CDR2 YNFKEQ. J gave up 3 bases and V 5 bases, and 6 bases lay outside the gene matches. Here the CDR3 reads CASSNLGQGHTEAFF. CDR3 nucleotides: TGTGCCAGCAGCAACTTGGGACAGGGGCACACTGAAGCTTTCTTT.

The table lists this clonotype with many counts. This sequence joins TRBV10-3 and TRBJ1-6; D is possibly TRBD1 (6 bases). The CDR3 totals 14 residues. Trimming cost V 7 bases and J 8 bases, with 15 bases left between them. Germline V gene lookup returns CDR1 ENHRY and CDR2 SYGVKD. The CDR3 spells CAIKRGGPDSPLHF. In DNA form, the CDR3 reads TGTGCCATCAAAAGGGGGGGACCCGATTCACCCCTCCACTTT.

This clonotype was picked up many times. The rearrangement joins TRBV6-1 to TRBJ2-2; 11 positions agree with TRBD2. The V segment lost 5 bases and the J segment 4 bases; nucleotides outside the gene matches: 12. Germline-derived CDR1 and CDR2 are MNHNS and SASEGT. This CDR3 contains 18 residues. Here the CDR3 reads CASSTRSGGALGTGELFF. The DNA for the CDR3 is TGTGCCAGCAGTACCCGTAGCGGGGGGGCCCTGGGCACCGGGGAGCTGTTTTTT.

This clonotype showed up many times. The chain uses TRBV27 and TRBJ2-5; 8 bases match TRBD2. CDR1 is MNHEY and CDR2 is SMNVEV in the germline V gene (reference sequence). The CDR3 length is 15 residues. The V and J ends lost 5 bases and 0 bases, in that order; junction bases with no gene match: 5. CDR3 sequence: CASSPIAGHQETQYF. CDR3 sequence (DNA): TGTGCCAGCAGTCCTATAGCGGGGCACCAAGAGACCCAGTACTTC.

The table lists this clonotype with many counts. The chain carries TRBV5-1 and TRBJ2-3; the match to TRBD1 covers 9 bases. Looked up from germline, CDR1 is SGHRS and CDR2 is YFSETQ. The J segment lost 1 base and the V segment lost 2 bases, leaving 2 bases of the junction unmatched. The CDR3 contains 15 residues. CDR3 sequence: CASSLWTGGTDTQYF. For the CDR3, the DNA is TGCGCCAGCAGCTTATGGACAGGGGGCACAGATACGCAGTATTTT.

This clonotype was counted at least ten times. V is TRBV7-2 and J is TRBJ1-3; D possibly corresponds to TRBD1 (6 bases). The CDR3 has 16 residues. V was pared by 2 bases and J by 4 bases, with 15 bases between. Per germline, CDR1 SGHTA and CDR2 FQGNSA. CDR3 bases: TGTGCCAGCAGCTTAAGCCGGGGGGCAGGAGGAAACACCATATATTTT. Protein: CASSLSRGAGGNTIYF.

This clonotype has a count of ten or more. This chain joins TRBV28 and TRBJ2-1; no reliable D call. Trimming left V 7 bases short and J 4 bases short, with 17 bases between. This CDR3 region has 15 residues. Looked up from germline, CDR1 is MDHEN and CDR2 is SYDVKM. The CDR3 DNA sequence: TGTGCCAGCATCACTCCCCCGACTTATTACAATGAGCAGTTCTTC. Translating it yields CASITPPTYYNEQFF.

Details on this clonotype: A much larger clone differs from this one at a single base, so this may be a read error. This is likely a read error, given that the CDR3 carries no conserved phenylalanine or tryptophan at its end. The chain combines TRBV7-9 with TRBJ1-5; D may be TRBD1 (5 bases). V shed 3 bases and J shed 0 bases, with 9 bases lying between them. The CDR3 is made up of 15 amino acids. Germline loops: CDR1 SEHNR, CDR2 FQNEAQ (reference sequence). The CDR3 DNA reads TGTGCCAGCAGCTTCGACAGTTATAGCAATCAGCCCCAGCATTCT. Amino acid sequence: CASSFDSYSNQPQHS.

This clonotype was counted ten times or more. The chain employs TRBV6-5 and TRBJ1-3, with D unclear. The V and J ends lost 0 bases and 1 base respectively, with 10 bases between them. The length of the CDR3 is 16 residues. Germline-derived CDR1 and CDR2 are MNHEY and SVGAGI. The CDR3 loop reads CASSYSKGPSGNTIYF. The CDR3 DNA sequence: TGTGCCAGCAGTTACTCAAAAGGCCCATCTGGAAACACCATATATTTT.

The V gene is TRBV28, the J gene TRBJ2-7; the match to TRBD2 covers 13 bases. J lost 1 base, V lost 4 bases, and 4 bases had no gene match. Germline CDR1 MDHEN, CDR2 SYDVKM. The CDR3 is 16 residues long. CDR3 residues: CASSYGTSGNSYEQYF. The CDR3 DNA follows: TGTGCCAGCAGTTATGGGACTAGCGGGAATTCCTACGAGCAGTACTTC. Combining the CDR3 with reference TRBV28 and TRBJ2-7 gives the whole variable domain DVKVTQSSRYLVKRTGEKVFLECVQDMDHENMFWYRQDPGLGLRLIYFSYDVKMKEKGDIPEGYSVSREKKERFSLILESASTNQTSMYLCASSYGTSGNSYEQYFGPGTRLTVT.

At least ten counts were recorded for this clonotype. V gene TRBV7-9 combines with J gene TRBJ2-5; D might be TRBD2 (6 bases). This CDR3 region has 13 residues. V lost 5 bases and J 3 bases, leaving 10 bases between the germline ends. CDR1 SEHNR and CDR2 FQNEAQ come from the germline V gene (reference sequence). CDR3: CASSRTGEETQYF. The CDR3 bases are TGTGCCAGCAGCCGGACGGGGGAAGAGACCCAGTACTTC. The full variable domain, completed using reference TRBV7-9 and TRBJ2-5, is DTGVSQNPRHKITKRGQNVTFRCDPISEHNRLYWYRQTLGQGPEFLTYFQNEAQLEKSRLLSDRFSAERPKGSFSTLEIQRTEQGDSAMYLCASSRTGEETQYFGPGTRLLVL.

On this clonotype: This may stem from a read error, because a much larger clone lies one nucleotide away. The chain recombines TRBV6-6 with TRBJ2-5; 7 nucleotides line up with TRBD1. This CDR3 region has 15 residues. V gave up 2 bases and J gave up 2 bases; unmatched junction bases: 5. CDR1 is MNHNY and CDR2 is SVGAGI in the germline V gene (reference sequence). Here the CDR3 DNA reads TGTGCCAGCAGTTACCAGGACAGGCTGCAAGAGACCCAGTACTTC. It translates to CASSYQDRLQETQYF.

For this clonotype: The conserved closing phenylalanine or tryptophan is absent in this CDR3, likely reflecting a read error. The DNA is left out, because the CDR3 cannot be placed on it with certainty; the CDR3 is given as TCRdb lists it. This chain uses TRBV9 with TRBJ2-3. Germline CDR1 SGDLS, CDR2 YYNGEE. The CDR3 region is 14 residues in length, termini included. This CDR3 is CASSVGSSTDTQNL.

This clonotype was seen repeatedly, ten times or more. The chain has TRBV2 and TRBJ2-1, with 11 bases matching TRBD2. Looked up from germline, CDR1 is SNHLY and CDR2 is FYNNEI. Trimming cost V 6 bases and J 5 bases; bases outside gene matches: 6. This CDR3 has 15 residues. For the CDR3, the DNA is TGTGCCAGCAGAGTTCTAGCGGGGGGTGACAATGAGCAGTTCTTC. Translated: CASRVLAGGDNEQFF.

There are many counts of this clonotype. The chain has TRBV7-9 and TRBJ2-4; D gene ambiguous. This CDR3 is 14 amino acids long. V lost 2 bases, J lost 12 bases, and 17 bases lay in between. CDR1 and CDR2 from the germline V gene are SEHNR and FQNEAQ (reference sequence). The CDR3 DNA sequence: TGTGCCAGCAGCTTATATCCCACTTCGGTAAATCAGTACTTC. Its translation: CASSLYPTSVNQYF.

Many counts were recorded for this clonotype. J is TRBJ2-2 and V is TRBV28, with D unresolved. The CDR3 covers 15 residues. V dropped 3 bases and J dropped 3 bases, with 11 bases sitting between them. In germline, CDR1 is MDHEN, CDR2 SYDVKM. The CDR3 DNA reads TGTGCCAGCAGTTTTTGGGGTTCGGACACCGGGGAGCTGTTTTTT. This translates into CASSFWGSDTGELFF.

This clonotype came up a few times. The J gene is TRBJ2-7, the V gene TRBV20-1; D possibly corresponds to TRBD2 (5 bases). This CDR3 spans 12 amino acids. With 6 bases removed from V and 2 bases from J, the gap between germline ends came to 11 bases. CDR1 and CDR2 (germline): DFQATT, SNEGSKA (reference sequence). CDR3 nucleotides: TGCAGTGCCGGACGGGGAACCTACGAGCAGTACTTC. Its protein is CSAGRGTYEQYF.